The TCR beta chain under discussion was sequenced for a study of cytomegalovirus exposure and HLA in healthy donors. The PCR was carried out with 60 Vbeta primers and 13 Jbeta primers. TCRdb's copy holds only in-frame clones and misses some; the assay was immunoSEQ multiplex PCR. The data contain fewer than 250,000 clones, around 84% of them singletons. CDR1 LGHNA and CDR2 YSLEER come from the germline V gene. V lost 3 bases and J lost 0; bases outside the gene matches: 1. CDR3 length equals 14 residues. This clone has a handful of counts. The chain combines TRBV4-3 with TRBJ1-1, with 7 bases that match TRBD1. The TCR comes from a woman between 18 and 30 years old in good health and CMV-seronegative. Sequenced material: PBMCs. CDR3 coding DNA: TGCGCCAGCAGCCAGACAGGGATGAACACTGAAGCTTTCTTT. Its protein is CASSQTGMNTEAFF.